Below are 3 T cell receptor beta chains sequenced from a single sample in a study of OX40 agonist ivuxolimab in advanced cancers. Measured with immunoSEQ multiplex PCR; TCRdb has only the in-frame clones, and not every one. The data contain under 25,000 clones, around 82% of them seen just once; the ten biggest clones take up approximately 3%. The sequenced sample was CD4+ or CD8+ T cells sorted from blood, obtained in a trial of the OX40 agonist ivuxolimab. Receptors originate from an adult with an advanced solid tumor such as melanoma, head and neck, liver or kidney cancer.

This rearrangement joins TRBV5-4 to TRBJ2-5; TRBD2 agrees at 8 bases. The CDR3 has 15 amino acids. CDR1 SGHNT and CDR2 YYREEE come from the germline V gene (reference sequence). The junction had 13 bases not matched to a gene; V was cut back by 7 bases and J by 5 bases. The CDR3 loop reads CASAVAGTSWETQYF. CDR3 bases: TGTGCCAGCGCGGTAGCGGGGACCTCTTGGGAGACCCAGTACTTC.

The chain is built from TRBV27 and TRBJ1-2; a weak D match, TRBD1 (6 bases). The germline V gene has CDR1 MNHEY and CDR2 SMNVEV (reference sequence). V was shortened by 5 bases and J by 6 bases, with 19 bases between the two germline ends. The CDR3 spans 15 residues. CDR3 amino acids: CASSPQTGVKDGYTF. Written as DNA, the CDR3 is TGTGCCAGCAGTCCACAGACAGGCGTCAAGGATGGCTACACCTTC.

This chain links TRBV2 with TRBJ1-1; D unclear. The germline CDR1 and CDR2 sequences are SNHLY and FYNNEI. Trimming removed 8 bases from V and 0 bases from J, with 10 bases in between. The CDR3 runs 13 residues. The CDR3 loop reads CASLLEVNTEAFF. The CDR3 bases are TGTGCCAGCCTATTAGAAGTGAACACTGAAGCTTTCTTT.